These 32 T cell receptor beta chains came from one sample sequenced in a study of T-cell memory formation after mild COVID-19. TCRdb analysed the 5' RACE reads with MiXCR anew, one entry per CDR3 protein. The data hold 350,000 to 450,000 distinct CDR3 sequences, with 13% to 15% observed a single time. Material for sequencing was PBMCs or a T cell subset sorted from them (not recorded which). The receptors shown here come from a man in his late teens or twenties who had mild COVID-19 (a few samples of this study predate the infection). Cell type and time point are not known.

The table lists this clonotype with many counts. The genes are TRBV7-9 and TRBJ2-1; D gene unclear. V was pared by 5 bases and J by 1 base, with 15 bases between. Looked up from germline, CDR1 is SEHNR and CDR2 is FQNEAQ (reference sequence). The CDR3 length is 16 residues. The CDR3, as DNA: TGTGCCAGCAGCCCCCGGGTGGCGGCGTCCTACAATGAGCAGTTCTTC. Amino acid sequence: CASSPRVAASYNEQFF.

The chain recombines TRBV10-3 with TRBJ1-1; TRBD1 might be the D (5 bases). This CDR3 has 15 residues. Per germline, CDR1 ENHRY and CDR2 SYGVKD. The V end was cut by 3 bases, the J end by 6 bases, with 17 bases between. In nucleotides, the CDR3 is TGTGCCATCAGTGATCCGGACGGCCTGGGGGCTGAAGCTTTCTTT. The encoded protein is CAISDPDGLGAEAFF.

This clonotype occurred a few times. V and J are TRBV30 and TRBJ1-6; a possible D gene is TRBD1 (5 bases). CDR1 and CDR2 from the germline V gene are GTSNPN and SVGIG (reference sequence). The CDR3 is 14 amino acids. Trimming took off 4 bases at V and 15 bases at J, with 22 bases between the two ends. The CDR3 nucleotides read TGTGCCTGGACCCAGGTGACAGCCCTTGCGCGCCTCCACTTT. It codes for CAWTQVTALARLHF.

The chain employs TRBV10-3 and TRBJ1-2, with a tentative D call TRBD1 (6 bases). The germline V gene has CDR1 ENHRY and CDR2 SYGVKD. The CDR3 is made up of 13 amino acids. V was trimmed by 6 bases and J by 4 bases, leaving 12 bases between them. The CDR3 DNA is TGTGCCATCAGGCACAGGGACGGCTATGGCTACACCTTC. Its translation is CAIRHRDGYGYTF.

The chain links TRBV6-1 to TRBJ2-7; 8 bases map to TRBD2. The junction had 8 bases not matched to a gene; V was cut back by 4 bases and J by 12 bases. Germline lookup yields CDR1 MNHNS and CDR2 SASEGT. CDR3 length equals 12 residues. CDR3 sequence: CASSGLAGSRYF. In DNA form, the CDR3 reads TGTGCCAGCAGTGGTTTAGCGGGGTCTCGGTACTTC.

This clonotype was recorded at least ten times. This chain joins TRBV5-5 and TRBJ1-6; D unclear. Germline V gene data show CDR1 as SGHKS and CDR2 as YYEKEE (reference sequence). Trimming removed 0 bases at V and 0 bases at J, with 7 bases between. The CDR3 consists of 16 residues. CDR3 sequence reads: CASSLGASSYNSPLHF. CDR3 sequence (DNA): TGTGCCAGCAGCTTGGGAGCCAGCTCCTATAATTCACCCCTCCACTTT.

This clonotype was detected many times. The J gene is TRBJ2-5, the V gene TRBV5-1, with 8 positions matching TRBD1. The V gene's germline CDR1 is SGHRS and CDR2 YFSETQ. This CDR3 has 15 residues. With V trimmed by 1 base and J by 4 bases, 6 bases remained unmatched. The CDR3 reads CASSLTPDRAETQYF. CDR3 nucleotides: TGCGCCAGCAGCTTGACCCCGGACAGGGCAGAGACCCAGTACTTC.

The chain carries TRBV3-1 and TRBJ2-1; possibly TRBD2 for D (6 bases). Looked up from germline, CDR1 is LGHDT and CDR2 is YNNKEL (reference sequence). Trimming left V 0 bases short and J 4 bases short, with 16 bases between. The CDR3 is made up of 17 amino acids. CDR3 amino acids: CASSQENFGGDYNEQFF. In nucleotides, the CDR3 is TGTGCCAGCAGCCAAGAAAACTTCGGGGGAGATTACAATGAGCAGTTCTTC.

The chain uses TRBV19 and TRBJ1-2; weak D call: TRBD1 (5 bases). The CDR3 contains 16 residues. Per the germline V gene, CDR1 is LNHDA and CDR2 is SQIVND (reference sequence). With 2 bases removed from V and 3 bases from J, the gap between germline ends came to 16 bases. As DNA, the CDR3 is TGTGCCAGTAGTATATCCCTCCAAGACAGTCACTATGGCTACACCTTC. Translation: CASSISLQDSHYGYTF.

This clonotype appeared a few times. The chain joins TRBV27 to TRBJ1-1; D is unclear. Between the trimmed V and J ends, which lost 7 bases and 0 bases, there was a span of 12 bases. CDR1 is MNHEY and CDR2 is SMNVEV in the germline V gene (reference sequence). The length of the CDR3 is 14 residues. The CDR3 protein is CASMKLELNTEAFF. DNA of the CDR3: TGTGCCAGCATGAAGTTGGAACTGAACACTGAAGCTTTCTTT.

This clonotype was seen a handful of times. The V and J genes are TRBV25-1 and TRBJ2-4, with a tentative D call TRBD1 (6 bases). Germline CDR1 and CDR2: MGHDK and SYGVNS. V lost 3 bases, J lost 2 bases, and 8 bases lay in between. CDR3 size: 14 residues. The CDR3 DNA follows: TGTGCCAGCAGTGACAGGGGAACCAAAAACATTCAGTACTTC. Translating gives CASSDRGTKNIQYF.

This clonotype was seen only a few times. The chain uses TRBV5-1 and TRBJ1-1; 9 nucleotides line up with TRBD1. The CDR3 loop spans 14 amino acids. J was trimmed by 6 bases and V by 3 bases; bases with no gene match: 6. CDR1 is SGHRS and CDR2 is YFSETQ in the germline V gene. CDR3 amino acids: CASSWGQGMAEAFF. CDR3 DNA sequence: TGCGCCAGCAGCTGGGGACAGGGTATGGCTGAAGCTTTCTTT. Full variable domain (missing parts from reference TRBV5-1 and TRBJ1-1): KAGVTQTPRYLIKTRGQQVTLSCSPISGHRSVSWYQQTPGQGLQFLFEYFSETQRNKGNFPGRFSGRQFSNSRSEMNVSTLELGDSALYLCASSWGQGMAEAFFGQGTRLTVV.

This clonotype showed up just a few times. The genes are TRBV18 and TRBJ2-3; D is ambiguous. From germline, CDR1 is KGHSH and CDR2 LQKENI. The CDR3 has 13 residues. The V end was cut by 0 bases, the J end by 6 bases, with 7 bases between. The CDR3 nucleotides read TGTGCCAGCTCACCACCGTTTGGGGATACGCAGTATTTT. It translates to CASSPPFGDTQYF.

The sample holds a few counts of this clonotype. The chain uses TRBV29-1 and TRBJ2-2; D is unresolved. V lost 5 bases, J lost 3 bases, and 7 bases lay in between. The CDR3 is 12 amino acids. Germline V gives CDR1 SQVTM, CDR2 ANQGSEA. Here the CDR3 DNA reads TGCAGCGTTTCCCGATACACCGGGGAGCTGTTTTTT. This sequence encodes CSVSRYTGELFF.

This clonotype has a count of ten or more. The V call is TRBV10-3, the J call TRBJ2-5, with D maybe TRBD1 (6 bases). The CDR3 is 13 amino acids. Germline CDR1 reads ENHRY; CDR2 reads SYGVKD. The V and J ends lost 10 bases and 0 bases respectively, with 12 bases between them. The CDR3, as DNA: TGTGCCACAAGGGACACGTACCAAGAGACCCAGTACTTC. Protein product: CATRDTYQETQYF.

This clonotype has only a few counts. The rearrangement joins TRBV6-5 to TRBJ2-7; D is tentatively TRBD1 or TRBD2 (5 bases each). The germline V and J ends were trimmed by 0 bases and 1 base, with 13 bases remaining between them. The CDR3 consists of 16 residues. Looked up from germline, CDR1 is MNHEY and CDR2 is SVGAGI. The chain's CDR3 is CASSYSVRDPSYEQYF. CDR3 coding DNA: TGTGCCAGCAGTTACTCGGTCCGGGACCCGTCCTACGAGCAGTACTTC.

This chain uses TRBV14 with TRBJ2-1, with 8 bases aligning to TRBD2. The germline V gene encodes CDR1 SGHDN and CDR2 FVKESK. V shed 5 bases, J shed 7 bases, and the junction held 4 bases outside the gene matches. This CDR3 spans 13 amino acids. CDR3 sequence (DNA): TGTGCCAGCAGCAAGAGCGGGGGAAATGAGCAGTTCTTC. Translating gives CASSKSGGNEQFF.

The CDR3 is CSVELSSGYRFGNTIYF. Here the CDR3 DNA reads TGCAGCGTTGAACTATCTTCAGGGTACCGCTTCGGAAACACCATATATTTT. The rearrangement uses TRBV29-1 and TRBJ1-3, with D maybe TRBD1 (5 bases). V shed 2 bases and J shed 4 bases, with 21 bases lying between them. Germline CDR1 and CDR2: SQVTM and ANQGSEA. The CDR3 covers 17 residues.

This clonotype was seen repeatedly, ten times or more. The V call is TRBV5-1, the J call TRBJ2-2; D possibly corresponds to TRBD1 (5 bases). Germline V CDR1 and CDR2: SGHRS, YFSETQ. This CDR3 has 14 amino acids. The germline V and J ends were trimmed by 4 bases and 1 base, with 8 bases remaining between them. The CDR3 protein is CASSRDRNTGELFF. The CDR3 DNA reads TGCGCCAGCAGCCGAGACAGGAACACCGGGGAGCTGTTTTTT.

This clonotype was counted ten times or more. The gene calls are TRBV7-9 and TRBJ1-2; TRBD1 is a possible D gene (5 bases). V was clipped by 3 bases and J by 8 bases, with 22 bases between them. The CDR3 length is 16 residues. In germline, CDR1 is SEHNR, CDR2 FQNEAQ (reference sequence). CDR3 loop: CASSLQVEPAGYGYTF. CDR3 coding DNA: TGTGCCAGCAGCTTGCAGGTTGAACCAGCAGGGTACGGCTACACCTTC.

This clonotype was recorded a few times. This chain joins TRBV20-1 and TRBJ1-2; no reliable D call. This CDR3 is 13 amino acids long. Germline CDR1 and CDR2: DFQATT and SNEGSKA (reference sequence). Trimming left V 0 bases short and J 4 bases short, with 9 bases between. Written as DNA, the CDR3 is TGCAGTGCTAGAGAGGCAGGCTCCTATGGCTACACCTTC. Translation gives CSAREAGSYGYTF.

The chain recombines TRBV6-5 with TRBJ2-2, with D tentatively TRBD1 or TRBD2 (6 bases each). This CDR3 contains 15 residues. V was cut by 5 bases and J by 4 bases, with 14 bases left in between. From germline, CDR1 is MNHEY and CDR2 SVGAGI. CDR3 DNA sequence: TGTGCCAGCAGTAATGGGGGGCAAGGCACCGGGGAGCTGTTTTTT. It is translated as CASSNGGQGTGELFF.

The genes are TRBV20-1 and TRBJ2-2, with D perhaps TRBD2 (5 bases). Germline CDR1 and CDR2: DFQATT and SNEGSKA (reference sequence). V was trimmed by 0 bases and J by 5 bases, leaving 10 bases between them. There are 14 residues in the CDR3. The CDR3 spells CSARDSRGTGELFF. CDR3 in DNA: TGCAGTGCTAGAGATTCCCGGGGAACCGGGGAGCTGTTTTTT.

This clonotype turned up a few times. The rearrangement joins TRBV20-1 to TRBJ2-5; the D gene is possibly TRBD1 (6 bases). The CDR3 spans 13 residues. CDR1 is DFQATT, CDR2 SNEGSKA, per germline (reference sequence). V lost 4 bases to trimming and J lost 2 bases, with 11 bases between them. CDR3 loop: CSAKRDKQETQYF. CDR3 nucleotide sequence: TGCAGTGCTAAACGGGACAAACAAGAGACCCAGTACTTC.

The chain has TRBV20-1 and TRBJ1-2; 7 bases match TRBD1. Germline CDR1 is DFQATT and CDR2 is SNEGSKA (reference sequence). The CDR3 covers 13 residues. With 7 bases clipped from V and 4 bases from J, the junction kept 9 bases outside the gene matches. Here the CDR3 reads CSVGEGALYGYTF. Here the CDR3 DNA reads TGCAGTGTAGGGGAGGGGGCACTCTATGGCTACACCTTC.

This rearrangement joins TRBV6-6 to TRBJ1-5, with a possible D match to TRBD1 (5 bases). V lost 4 bases to trimming and J lost 0 bases, with 7 bases between them. This CDR3 contains 14 residues. CDR1 MNHNY and CDR2 SVGAGI come from the germline V gene (reference sequence). CDR3 DNA sequence: TGTGCCAGCAGTTTACAGGATAGCAATCAGCCCCAGCATTTT. Protein: CASSLQDSNQPQHF.

In this sample, this clonotype turned up many times. The gene calls are TRBV5-6 and TRBJ2-3; the D gene is possibly TRBD1 (6 bases). This CDR3 has 15 amino acids. V dropped 2 bases and J dropped 7 bases, with 17 bases sitting between them. Germline loops: CDR1 SGHDT, CDR2 YYEEEE. The CDR3 sequence is CASSFRTVSTNTQYF. The CDR3 nucleotides are TGTGCCAGCAGCTTTCGGACAGTCTCGACGAATACGCAGTATTTT.

This clonotype was recorded at least ten times. The CDR3 is CASNSGPSTDTQYF. CDR3 DNA: TGTGCCAGCAATAGCGGGCCCAGCACAGATACGCAGTATTTT. The V call is TRBV2, the J call TRBJ2-3; 7 nucleotides agree with TRBD2. V was pared by 7 bases and J by 0 bases, with 4 bases of the junction left unmatched. The germline CDR1 and CDR2 sequences are SNHLY and FYNNEI. The length of the CDR3 is 14 residues.

There are a few counts of this clonotype. The chain joins TRBV13 to TRBJ1-1; D is possibly TRBD1 (5 bases). CDR3 length equals 14 residues. The germline V gene has CDR1 PRHDT and CDR2 FYEKMQ (reference sequence). The ends were cut back, 4 bases at V and 5 bases at J, with 14 bases in the middle. The CDR3 DNA follows: TGTGCCAGCAGCTCGGGGCCCGGGGGGACTGAAGCTTTCTTT. This encodes CASSSGPGGTEAFF.

The chain joins TRBV6-5 to TRBJ2-7; 9 bases map to TRBD1. The CDR3 runs to 13 residues. Germline V gene data show CDR1 as MNHEY and CDR2 as SVGAGI. Losses at the gene ends were 7 bases for V and 4 bases for J; bases not matched to a gene: 5. CDR3 sequence reads: CASKQGAVYEQYF. CDR3 DNA sequence: TGTGCCAGCAAACAGGGGGCAGTGTACGAGCAGTACTTC.

This clonotype was detected only a few times. CDR3 nucleotides: TGTGCCAGCAGCGGGAGCGGGGCTAGCTCCTACAATGAGCAGTTCTTC. Amino acid sequence: CASSGSGASSYNEQFF. The chain employs TRBV7-3 and TRBJ2-1; 7 nucleotides match TRBD2. Germline-derived CDR1 and CDR2 are SGHTA and FQGTGA. The CDR3 covers 16 residues. The ends lost 5 bases at V and 0 bases at J; junction bases unmatched: 7.

The rearrangement uses TRBV5-1 and TRBJ2-2; 10 bases align to TRBD1. Germline CDR1 is SGHRS and CDR2 is YFSETQ. V trimming: 4 bases; J trimming: 6 bases; junction bases outside the gene matches: 12. The CDR3 is made up of 17 amino acids. The CDR3 DNA is TGCGCCAGCAGCGAAGGTCCCGGGACAGGGGATTCCGGGGAGCTGTTTTTT. It encodes CASSEGPGTGDSGELFF. The full variable domain, rest sourced from reference TRBV5-1 and TRBJ2-2, is KAGVTQTPRYLIKTRGQQVTLSCSPISGHRSVSWYQQTPGQGLQFLFEYFSETQRNKGNFPGRFSGRQFSNSRSEMNVSTLELGDSALYLCASSEGPGTGDSGELFFGEGSRLTVL.